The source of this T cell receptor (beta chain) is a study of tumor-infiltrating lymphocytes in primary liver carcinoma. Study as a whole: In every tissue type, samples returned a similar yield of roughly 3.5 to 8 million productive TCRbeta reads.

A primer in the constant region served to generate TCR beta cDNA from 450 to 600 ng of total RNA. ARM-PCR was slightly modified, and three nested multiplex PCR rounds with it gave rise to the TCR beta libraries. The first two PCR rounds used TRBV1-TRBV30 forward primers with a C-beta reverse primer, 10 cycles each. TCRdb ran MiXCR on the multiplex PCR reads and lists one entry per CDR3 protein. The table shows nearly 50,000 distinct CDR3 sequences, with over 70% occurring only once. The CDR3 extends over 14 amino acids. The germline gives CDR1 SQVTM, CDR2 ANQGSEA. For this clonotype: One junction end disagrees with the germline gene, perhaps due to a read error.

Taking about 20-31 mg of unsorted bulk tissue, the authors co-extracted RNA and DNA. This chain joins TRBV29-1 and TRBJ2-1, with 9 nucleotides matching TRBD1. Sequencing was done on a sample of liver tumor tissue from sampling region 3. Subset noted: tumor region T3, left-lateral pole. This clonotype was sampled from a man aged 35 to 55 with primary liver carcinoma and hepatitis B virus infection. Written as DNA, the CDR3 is TGCAGTGGATTGCCGGGACAGGGAGTGAATGAGCAGTTTTTC. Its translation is CSGLPGQGVNEQFF.